The 18 T cell receptor beta chains presented below share a single source sample, sequenced in a study of control samples from healthy donors and cancer patients. Profiling relied on immunoSEQ multiplex PCR, and the TCRdb table lists in-frame clones only, not all of them. The data show approximately 150,000 clones, with about 90% seen just once and just over 2% held by the top ten. Sequencing was done on a sample of blood. The receptor source for this set is a woman between 40 and 55 years old in good health.

The J gene is TRBJ1-1, the V gene TRBV5-1, with D tentatively TRBD1 (6 bases). This CDR3 is 14 amino acids long. CDR1 and CDR2 from the germline V gene are SGHRS and YFSETQ. The V gene lost 4 bases and the J gene lost 3 bases, with 13 bases spanning the gap. The CDR3 DNA reads as TGCGCCAGCAGCGCTCAGGGGCGAGACACTGAAGCTTTCTTT. It is translated as CASSAQGRDTEAFF.

The rearrangement links TRBV6-2 or TRBV6-3 to TRBJ2-7; D gene ambiguous. V gave up 2 bases and J gave up 2 bases, with 13 bases separating them. CDR3 size: 15 residues. CDR1 is MNHEY, CDR2 SVGEGT, per germline. The CDR3 here is CASSYGPGGTYEQYF. The CDR3 DNA reads as TGTGCCAGCAGTTACGGGCCAGGCGGAACCTACGAGCAGTACTTC.

V usage is TRBV6-1 and J usage is TRBJ2-7; the match to TRBD2 covers 8 bases. The CDR3 length is 16 residues. CDR1 and CDR2 (germline): MNHNS, SASEGT. The J segment lost 0 bases and the V segment lost 3 bases, leaving 7 bases of the junction unmatched. In DNA form, the CDR3 reads TGTGCCAGCAGTGACCCGGGGGGGGAACGCTCCTACGAGCAGTACTTC. This sequence encodes CASSDPGGERSYEQYF.

The chain carries TRBV7-9 and TRBJ1-6, with D possibly TRBD1 on 5 matching bases. This CDR3 is 17 amino acids long. Germline V gene lookup returns CDR1 SEHNR and CDR2 FQNEAQ (reference sequence). Trimming took off 2 bases at V and 7 bases at J, with 18 bases between the two ends. The CDR3 reads CASSLLRQNIGNSPLHF. In nucleotides, the CDR3 is TGTGCCAGCAGCTTACTTCGACAGAATATAGGGAATTCACCCCTCCACTTT.

This sequence joins TRBV11-2 and TRBJ2-1; D is possibly TRBD1 (6 bases). Deletions cut 4 bases from V and 9 bases from J, with 19 bases between. The germline V gene has CDR1 SGHAT and CDR2 FQNNGV. The CDR3 has 15 residues. CDR3 protein: CASSWLAAGVGEQFF. The CDR3 DNA follows: TGTGCCAGCAGCTGGCTGGCAGCAGGGGTGGGTGAGCAGTTCTTC.

The CDR3 DNA reads as TGTGCCAGCTCACCCTCTGAAAGTGAAAAACTGTTTTTT. As protein: CASSPSESEKLFF. The chain has TRBV18 and TRBJ1-4, with D uncertain. V lost 3 bases and J 7 bases, leaving 9 bases between the germline ends. The CDR3 extends over 13 amino acids. The V gene's germline CDR1 is KGHSH and CDR2 LQKENI.

The chain uses TRBV25-1 and TRBJ2-1; D is ambiguous. The CDR3 contains 13 residues. Trimming took 2 bases from V and 15 from J, leaving 17 bases between them. In germline, CDR1 is MGHDK, CDR2 SYGVNS. CDR3 region: CASSEPGQPTRFF. The CDR3 DNA is TGTGCCAGCAGTGAACCCGGGCAGCCTACCCGGTTCTTC. Full variable domain (rest looked up from reference TRBV25-1 and TRBJ2-1): EADIYQTPRYLVIGTGKKITLECSQTMGHDKMYWYQQDPGMELHLIHYSYGVNSTEKGDLSSESTVSRIRTEHFPLTLESARPSHTSQYLCASSEPGQPTRFFGPGTRLTVL.

V is TRBV19 and J is TRBJ1-1; no clear D. With 3 bases removed from V and 5 bases from J, the gap between germline ends came to 19 bases. Germline V lookup: CDR1 LNHDA, CDR2 SQIVND (reference sequence). The length of the CDR3 is 16 residues. The CDR3 spells CASSILRGPTGTEAFF. CDR3 sequence (DNA): TGTGCCAGTAGTATTTTAAGAGGCCCGACGGGAACTGAAGCTTTCTTT. Looking up the rest from reference TRBV19 and TRBJ1-1 gives the full variable domain: DGGITQSPKYLFRKEGQNVTLSCEQNLNHDAMYWYRQDPGQGLRLIYYSQIVNDFQKGDIAEGYSVSREKKESFPLTVTSAQKNPTAFYLCASSILRGPTGTEAFFGQGTRLTVV.

This chain joins TRBV5-1 and TRBJ1-1; unclear D gene. The germline V and J ends were trimmed by 4 bases and 0 bases, with 16 bases remaining between them. CDR1 is SGHRS, CDR2 YFSETQ, per germline. This CDR3 comprises 16 residues. Here the CDR3 DNA reads TGCGCCAGCAGCCCATTAGTCGGATCCATGAACACTGAAGCTTTCTTT. Residues: CASSPLVGSMNTEAFF.

The chain carries TRBV7-3 and TRBJ2-7, with 12 nucleotides matching TRBD1. Trimming cost V 5 bases and J 2 bases; bases outside gene matches: 4. The CDR3 loop spans 15 amino acids. Per the germline V gene, CDR1 is SGHTA and CDR2 is FQGTGA. CDR3 DNA: TGTGCCAGCAGCCCCGGGACAGGGGGCCCCTACGAGCAGTACTTC. Translation gives CASSPGTGGPYEQYF.

J is TRBJ1-2 and V is TRBV18, with TRBD1 matching over 8 bases. After removal of 4 bases from V and 6 bases from J, the junction contained 4 bases not matched to a gene. The CDR3 spans 13 residues. The V gene's germline CDR1 is KGHSH and CDR2 LQKENI. DNA of the CDR3: TGTGCCAGCTCACTAGACAGGGGACATGGCTACACCTTC. This encodes CASSLDRGHGYTF.

By its share, this clone is medium-sized. This sequence joins TRBV5-1 and TRBJ2-2; 7 nucleotides match TRBD1. CDR3 length: 18 residues. The germline gives CDR1 SGHRS, CDR2 YFSETQ. Trimming took 1 base from V and 5 from J; bases not matched to a gene: 14. In DNA form, the CDR3 reads TGCGCCAGCAGCTTGACCGGGACAGCCGACCTTGGGACCGGGGAGCTGTTTTTT. Protein sequence: CASSLTGTADLGTGELFF.

The genes are TRBV9 and TRBJ2-1; possibly TRBD2 for D (7 bases). Germline values: CDR1 SGDLS, CDR2 YYNGEE. The CDR3 totals 13 residues. Trimming took off 0 bases at V and 8 bases at J, with 9 bases between the two ends. The CDR3 coding sequence is TGTGCCAGCAGCGTAGCGCGGGGGCATGAGCAGTTCTTC. It translates to CASSVARGHEQFF.

This chain connects TRBV5-1 to TRBJ2-7; D may be TRBD1 or TRBD2 (6 bases each). The germline V gene encodes CDR1 SGHRS and CDR2 YFSETQ. This CDR3 is 19 amino acids long. Trimming pared 5 bases from V and 0 bases from J, leaving 27 bases between. In DNA form, the CDR3 reads TGCGCCAGCAGTTCGGGTATCGGGGGCCATGCTCAATTCTCCTACGAGCAGTACTTC. Protein: CASSSGIGGHAQFSYEQYF.

V and J are TRBV6-7 and TRBJ2-1; D tentatively fits TRBD1 or TRBD2 (5 bases each). TRBV6-7 is an ORF; its function is uncertain. The V end was cut by 4 bases, the J end by 4 bases, with 17 bases between. The CDR3 spans 16 residues. CDR3 amino acids: CASSCPEKGPYNEQFF. In nucleotides, the CDR3 is TGTGCCAGCAGTTGCCCCGAAAAGGGACCTTACAATGAGCAGTTCTTC.

The chain has TRBV5-4 and TRBJ1-1; D ambiguous. V was clipped by 4 bases and J by 2 bases, with 3 bases between them. Germline CDR1 and CDR2: SGHNT and YYREEE (reference sequence). CDR3 size: 11 residues. This CDR3 reads CASSVNTEAFF. DNA for the CDR3: TGTGCCAGCAGCGTTAACACTGAAGCTTTCTTT.

CDR3 loop: CASSLSLGSYTEAFF. The CDR3 nucleotides are TGCGCCAGCAGCTTGTCCCTTGGATCCTACACTGAAGCTTTCTTT. This chain joins TRBV5-1 and TRBJ1-1; D is unclear. The CDR3 contains 15 residues. Trimming took 1 base from V and 3 from J, leaving 13 bases between them. Germline V gives CDR1 SGHRS, CDR2 YFSETQ.

The gene calls are TRBV19 and TRBJ1-1; weak D call: TRBD1 (6 bases). Germline CDR1 is LNHDA and CDR2 is SQIVND (reference sequence). This CDR3 has 14 amino acids. V was shortened by 5 bases and J by 4 bases, with 14 bases between the two germline ends. CDR3 sequence: CASSQTGMGTEAFF. The CDR3 DNA is TGTGCCAGTAGTCAGACAGGCATGGGCACTGAAGCTTTCTTT.